Below are 8 T cell receptor beta chains sequenced from a single sample in a study of response to subunit inactivated influenza vaccine. TCRdb re-called the RT-PCR reads through MiXCR, storing one row per CDR3 protein. The sample holds more than 200,000 distinct CDR3 sequences; over 9% are singletons and the top ten take about 7.8%. Material: non-naive T cells sorted from PBMCs, obtained 14 days before vaccination. These receptors all come from a man aged 45 to 65 who received an inactivated influenza vaccine.

This clonotype was detected a few times. The chain joins TRBV4-3 to TRBJ2-3, with 15 nucleotides matching TRBD2. Germline trimming cut 4 bases from V and 5 bases from J; bases unmatched to any gene: 4. The CDR3 contains 16 residues. The germline V gene has CDR1 LGHNA and CDR2 YSLEER. CDR3 amino acids: CASSLGLAGGLDTQYF. DNA for the CDR3: TGCGCCAGCAGCCTGGGACTAGCGGGAGGATTAGATACGCAGTATTTT.

This clonotype was counted once. This chain uses TRBV6-2 or TRBV6-3 with TRBJ2-5, with D hard to call. The CDR3 contains 12 residues. Germline CDR1 is MNHEY and CDR2 is SVGEGT. Deletions cut 6 bases from V and 2 bases from J, with 7 bases between. The CDR3 DNA is TGTGCCAGCAGGGGAACACAAGAGACCCAGTACTTC. This encodes CASRGTQETQYF.

This clonotype has at least ten counts. This chain uses TRBV7-9 with TRBJ2-2; D unresolved. This CDR3 spans 16 amino acids. V was trimmed by 5 bases and J by 3 bases, leaving 16 bases between them. CDR1 SEHNR and CDR2 FQNEAQ come from the germline V gene (reference sequence). The CDR3 sequence: CASSNGLYGDTGELFF. The CDR3 DNA sequence: TGTGCCAGCAGCAACGGTCTATACGGCGACACCGGGGAGCTGTTTTTT.

This clonotype was counted a few times. V and J are TRBV4-3 and TRBJ2-3; either TRBD1 or TRBD2 may supply D (6 bases each). Germline V lookup: CDR1 LGHNA, CDR2 YSLEER. The CDR3 is 15 residues long. Deletions cut 1 base from V and 9 bases from J, with 17 bases between. DNA of the CDR3: TGCGCCAGCAGCCAAGGAAAGGGGGTGGGAGGAACGCAGTATTTT. This sequence encodes CASSQGKGVGGTQYF.

This chain links TRBV10-3 with TRBJ2-2; 8 positions agree with TRBD1. This CDR3 is 15 amino acids long. V was clipped by 10 bases and J by 4 bases; unmatched bases: 11. In germline, CDR1 is ENHRY, CDR2 SYGVKD. CDR3 sequence reads: CATNPQGAGTGELFF. DNA for the CDR3: TGTGCCACAAATCCCCAGGGGGCCGGCACCGGGGAGCTGTTTTTT.

This clonotype has a handful of counts. The chain couples TRBV20-1 to TRBJ2-7; perhaps TRBD2 as D (5 bases). This CDR3 contains 12 residues. V was shortened by 3 bases and J by 2 bases, with 8 bases between the two germline ends. The germline gives CDR1 DFQATT, CDR2 SNEGSKA (reference sequence). The CDR3 DNA follows: TGCAGTGCTAGTAAGCGGCCCTACGAGCAGTACTTC. Amino acid sequence: CSASKRPYEQYF.

In this sample, this clonotype turned up many times. J is TRBJ2-1 and V is TRBV6-1; 12 bases line up with TRBD2. The CDR3 runs 17 residues. V gave up 5 bases and J gave up 9 bases; unmatched junction bases: 14. CDR1 MNHNS and CDR2 SASEGT come from the germline V gene. DNA for the CDR3: TGTGCCAGCAGTCCGAGTAGTTCTAGCGGGGGGGCGGTTGAGCAGTTCTTC. Translation: CASSPSSSSGGAVEQFF.

This clonotype has a handful of counts. The genes are TRBV30 and TRBJ1-1, with unresolved D. The CDR3 covers 12 residues. Germline V gene sequence: CDR1 GTSNPN, CDR2 SVGIG (reference sequence). Trimming cost V 4 bases and J 1 base, with 7 bases left between them. CDR3 region: CAWTDGNTEAFF. DNA of the CDR3: TGTGCCTGGACAGATGGGAACACTGAAGCTTTCTTT. The whole variable domain, filled in from reference TRBV30 and TRBJ1-1, reads SQTIHQWPATLVQPVGSPLSLECTVEGTSNPNLYWYRQAAGRGLQLLFYSVGIGQISSEVPQNLSASRPQDRQFILSSKKLLLSDSGFYLCAWTDGNTEAFFGQGTRLTVV.